Sequencing of this TCR beta chain was carried out in a study of blood T cell repertoires in COVID-19. Study members were between roughly 18 and 100 years old and lived in 20 to 30 US regions. Participants were placed into cohorts based on the clinical history they reported. Germline V gives CDR1 SGHKS, CDR2 YYEKEE (reference sequence). The V segment lost 0 bases and the J segment 4 bases; nucleotides outside the gene matches: 9. The CDR3 is made up of 17 amino acids. Original processing notes: Quantification of nucleated cells was approximated via reference gene primer amplification. Assay used: immunoSEQ multiplex PCR; TCRdb lists only in-frame clones, some missing. That table gives V, J and clone size, and the DNA gave D and trimming. The sample carries roughly 74,000 clones, around 89% recorded once.

This chain uses TRBV5-5 with TRBJ1-5; 8 bases are a match to TRBD1. The source of this sequence is a woman aged 45-59 years with acute COVID-19. The sequenced sample was PBMCs or T cells enriched from blood (not recorded which). The CDR3 DNA is TGTGCCAGCAGCTTGGATAATGCAGGGGGCAGGAATCAGCCCCAGCATTTT. Residues: CASSLDNAGGRNQPQHF.